One sample yielded the 14 T cell receptor beta chains listed below, sequenced in a study of blood T cell repertoires in COVID-19. Some clones are missing from TCRdb's copy, which holds only in-frame ones; the method was immunoSEQ multiplex PCR. The sample includes about 330,000 clones, roughly 87% of them seen just once. The sequencing input was peripheral blood. These receptors all stem from a man aged 25 to 45 with COVID-19, enrolled during active disease.

V is TRBV6-2 or TRBV6-3 and J is TRBJ2-7; a possible D gene is TRBD2 (6 bases). Trimming shortened V by 2 bases and J by 4 bases, and 12 bases separated the two germline ends. CDR3 length equals 14 residues. Germline CDR1 and CDR2: MNHEY and SVGEGT. The CDR3 spells CASSYEGTLYEQYF. The CDR3 DNA reads TGTGCCAGCAGTTACGAGGGGACTTTGTACGAGCAGTACTTC.

The rearrangement links TRBV6-4 to TRBJ1-1; D possibly corresponds to TRBD1 (5 bases). Trimming shortened V by 3 bases and J by 7 bases, and 9 bases separated the two germline ends. This CDR3 is built from 12 residues. The germline V gene encodes CDR1 MRHNA and CDR2 SNTAGT. DNA of the CDR3: TGTGCCAGCAGTGAACGGCAGGGTGAAGCTTTCTTT. Translated, it gives CASSERQGEAFF.

The DNA for the CDR3 is TGTGCCAGCAGTTATAGGGGGAGGGGAGCTAACTATGGCTACACCTTC. This translates into CASSYRGRGANYGYTF. The V call is TRBV6-6, the J call TRBJ1-2; D possibly corresponds to TRBD1 (6 bases). The germline CDR1 and CDR2 sequences are MNHNY and SVGAGI (reference sequence). V lost 3 bases and J lost 0, with 14 bases in between. This CDR3 has 16 amino acids.

The chain couples TRBV4-2 to TRBJ2-7, with 10 bases aligning to TRBD2. Germline CDR1 reads LGHNA; CDR2 reads YNFKEQ. The ends lost 2 bases at V and 7 bases at J; junction bases unmatched: 8. The CDR3 has 15 amino acids. The CDR3: CASSQLASGGGEQYF. The CDR3 region has the DNA TGTGCCAGCAGCCAATTGGCTAGCGGGGGAGGGGAGCAGTACTTC.

This clone was detected once. The chain links TRBV28 to TRBJ1-1; D is uncertain. The germline CDR1 and CDR2 sequences are MDHEN and SYDVKM. The CDR3 contains 19 residues. V lost 4 bases and J 3 bases, leaving 27 bases between the germline ends. CDR3 loop: CASSSYPSLYRRQDTEAFF. The CDR3 nucleotides are TGTGCCAGCAGTTCATACCCGAGTCTGTATCGCCGTCAGGACACTGAAGCTTTCTTT.

The chain has TRBV28 and TRBJ2-1, with D maybe TRBD2 (5 bases). The CDR3 contains 14 residues. The V gene lost 6 bases and the J gene lost 5 bases, with 14 bases spanning the gap. Germline V lookup: CDR1 MDHEN, CDR2 SYDVKM. The CDR3 coding sequence is TGTGCCAGCAGCTGGACTGAGCTTGACAATGAGCAGTTCTTC. Its translation is CASSWTELDNEQFF.

The chain has TRBV10-2 and TRBJ1-2; 11 nucleotides line up with TRBD1. Germline-derived CDR1 and CDR2 are WSHSY and SAAADI. The ends lost 6 bases at V and 6 bases at J; junction bases unmatched: 6. This CDR3 region has 14 residues. The chain's CDR3 is CASRDAGQGDGYTF. The CDR3 bases are TGCGCCAGCAGAGATGCGGGACAGGGGGATGGCTACACCTTC.

This clone appeared a few times. The V call is TRBV19, the J call TRBJ2-4; D perhaps matches TRBD2 (6 bases). Germline-derived CDR1 and CDR2 are LNHDA and SQIVND (reference sequence). CDR3 length: 17 amino acids. V was cut by 4 bases and J by 0 bases, with 16 bases left in between. CDR3 residues: CASSRREPLLAKNIQYF. The CDR3, as DNA: TGTGCCAGTAGTAGGAGGGAACCACTATTAGCCAAAAACATTCAGTACTTC.

The chain uses TRBV6-2 or TRBV6-3 and TRBJ1-2; 11 positions agree with TRBD1. V lost 3 bases to trimming and J lost 3 bases; unmatched junction nucleotides: 12. Germline CDR1 and CDR2: MNHEY and SVGEGT. The CDR3 has 18 amino acids. The CDR3 nucleotides are TGTGCCAGCAGTTATTCCAGGACAGGGGGCGAAGGGCACTATGGCTACACCTTC. Translation gives CASSYSRTGGEGHYGYTF.

The V gene is TRBV5-1, the J gene TRBJ2-7; TRBD2 aligns across 10 bases. Germline-derived CDR1 and CDR2 are SGHRS and YFSETQ. The CDR3 length is 15 residues. V trimming: 0 bases; J trimming: 4 bases; junction bases outside the gene matches: 4. The CDR3 nucleotides read TGCGCCAGCAGCTTGGGGGCTAGCGGGAGTTACGAGCAGTACTTC. This gives the protein CASSLGASGSYEQYF.

In regard to this clone: In the same sample, other DNA sequences code for this CDR3. The chain carries TRBV9 and TRBJ1-1; D perhaps matches TRBD1 (5 bases). V was cut by 3 bases and J by 2 bases, with 8 bases left in between. The CDR3 has 13 residues. CDR1 is SGDLS and CDR2 is YYNGEE in the germline V gene. The chain's CDR3 is CASSAGGNTEAFF. The CDR3, as DNA: TGTGCCAGCAGCGCGGGGGGAAACACTGAAGCTTTCTTT.

The chain links TRBV19 to TRBJ2-7, with 11 bases aligning to TRBD2. The J segment lost 0 bases and the V segment lost 4 bases, leaving 8 bases of the junction unmatched. Germline loops: CDR1 LNHDA, CDR2 SQIVND (reference sequence). The CDR3 covers 17 residues. The CDR3 bases are TGTGCCAGTAGTAGCGCCCGAGGGACTAGCGGCTCCTACGAGCAGTACTTC. Translated: CASSSARGTSGSYEQYF. Drawing the rest from reference TRBV19 and TRBJ2-7, the complete variable domain is DGGITQSPKYLFRKEGQNVTLSCEQNLNHDAMYWYRQDPGQGLRLIYYSQIVNDFQKGDIAEGYSVSREKKESFPLTVTSAQKNPTAFYLCASSSARGTSGSYEQYFGPGTRLTVT.

The count of this clone is one. The chain links TRBV6-5 to TRBJ2-5; perhaps TRBD1 as D (6 bases). The CDR3 is made up of 13 amino acids. CDR1 is MNHEY, CDR2 SVGAGI, per germline. Trimming took off 5 bases at V and 10 bases at J, with 17 bases between the two ends. This CDR3 reads CASSKDSEKVQYF. The CDR3 bases are TGTGCCAGCAGTAAGGACAGCGAAAAGGTCCAGTACTTC.

Regarding this clone: The same CDR3 is also encoded by other DNA sequences in this sample. V gene TRBV19 combines with J gene TRBJ2-1; 9 bases fit TRBD1. This CDR3 is 14 amino acids long. The ends lost 5 bases at V and 3 bases at J; junction bases unmatched: 2. Germline loops: CDR1 LNHDA, CDR2 SQIVND (reference sequence). As DNA, the CDR3 is TGTGCCAGTAGTCCGGGACAGGGCTACAATGAGCAGTTCTTC. It translates to CASSPGQGYNEQFF. Together with reference TRBV19 and TRBJ2-1, the CDR3 gives the full variable domain: DGGITQSPKYLFRKEGQNVTLSCEQNLNHDAMYWYRQDPGQGLRLIYYSQIVNDFQKGDIAEGYSVSREKKESFPLTVTSAQKNPTAFYLCASSPGQGYNEQFFGPGTRLTVL.